The 14 T cell receptor beta chains below all came from one sample that was sequenced in a study of a mutant IDH1 vaccine in newly diagnosed glioma. Their cognate antigens are unknown. Only in-frame clones appear in the TCRdb table, and some are missing; sequencing was by immunoSEQ multiplex PCR. The sample has about 75,000 clones; roughly 90% are singletons. Indicated time point: week 5, during vaccination. The content of each vaccine dose was 300 ug of mutant IDH1 20-mer peptide, and topical imiquimod accompanied it. The sample consisted of PBMCs, taken from a glioma patient whose treatment included an IDH1 peptide vaccine. The receptor source for this set is a woman between 45 and 65 years old with glioma.

The gene calls are TRBV28 and TRBJ2-1; the match to TRBD2 covers 8 bases. CDR3 length equals 13 residues. The V gene end was trimmed by 8 bases and the J gene end by 6 bases; junction bases not matched to a gene: 6. Per germline, CDR1 MDHEN and CDR2 SYDVKM. As DNA, the CDR3 is TGTGCCAGCTCCGGCGGGGGGTCCAATGAGCAGTTCTTC. Its protein product is CASSGGGSNEQFF.

V usage is TRBV28 and J usage is TRBJ1-5; D uncertain. There are 14 residues in the CDR3. V was trimmed by 4 bases and J by 3 bases, leaving 10 bases between them. CDR1 and CDR2 (germline): MDHEN, SYDVKM. The CDR3 spells CASSSVSSNQPQHF. The CDR3 DNA reads as TGTGCCAGCAGTTCCGTTAGTTCCAATCAGCCCCAGCATTTT.

This chain links TRBV5-1 with TRBJ2-7; TRBD1 agrees at 8 bases. There are 15 residues in the CDR3. The trim removed 5 bases at V and 3 bases at J, leaving 10 bases unmatched. Germline V gene data show CDR1 as SGHRS and CDR2 as YFSETQ. The CDR3 DNA reads as TGCGCCAGCAGGTACCGACAGGGGACGGTCTACGAGCAGTACTTC. Encoded protein: CASRYRQGTVYEQYF.

The chain has TRBV4-1 and TRBJ2-3; D gene uncertain. The CDR3 runs to 13 residues. In germline, CDR1 is MGHRA, CDR2 YSYEKL. Deletions cut 4 bases from V and 3 bases from J, with 8 bases between. The CDR3 DNA sequence: TGCGCCAGCAGCCGCCCCGGTACAGATACGCAGTATTTT. Its protein product is CASSRPGTDTQYF.

This chain uses TRBV6-5 with TRBJ2-5, with TRBD2 as a possible D gene (6 bases). Trimming removed 2 bases at V and 5 bases at J, with 12 bases between. Per the germline V gene, CDR1 is MNHEY and CDR2 is SVGAGI. The length of the CDR3 is 14 residues. The CDR3 sequence is CASSYTGEGETQYF. The CDR3 coding sequence is TGTGCCAGCAGTTACACGGGAGAGGGGGAGACCCAGTACTTC.

The chain couples TRBV30 to TRBJ2-1, with 12 bases fitting TRBD2. Germline V gene lookup returns CDR1 GTSNPN and CDR2 SVGIG (reference sequence). The CDR3 sequence is 12 residues long. Trimming cost V 8 bases and J 9 bases; bases outside gene matches: 5. CDR3 amino acids: CAGPGLAGEQFF. The CDR3 region has the DNA TGTGCCGGGCCGGGACTAGCGGGTGAGCAGTTCTTC.

The V call is TRBV18, the J call TRBJ1-4; D possibly corresponds to TRBD1 (6 bases). Trimming cost V 3 bases and J 4 bases, with 6 bases left between them. CDR3 size: 13 residues. Germline loops: CDR1 KGHSH, CDR2 LQKENI. The CDR3 loop is CASSPDSNEKLFF. The CDR3 nucleotides read TGTGCCAGCTCACCGGACAGTAATGAAAAACTGTTTTTT.

The chain recombines TRBV28 with TRBJ1-3; D might be TRBD1 (6 bases). This CDR3 has 14 residues. Germline CDR1 and CDR2: MDHEN and SYDVKM. V was trimmed by 7 bases and J by 2 bases, leaving 12 bases between them. The chain's CDR3 is CASTSPGAGNTIYF. CDR3 coding DNA: TGTGCCAGCACCTCCCCAGGGGCTGGAAACACCATATATTTT.

The chain has TRBV6-5 and TRBJ1-4; D is perhaps TRBD1 (6 bases). The V gene lost 6 bases and the J gene lost 8 bases, with 19 bases spanning the gap. The germline V gene has CDR1 MNHEY and CDR2 SVGAGI. The CDR3 has 15 residues. The CDR3 nucleotides are TGTGCCAGCAGCTCCCGGGGGGCCCCTGGGGAAAAACTGTTTTTT. Translation: CASSSRGAPGEKLFF.

The rearrangement uses TRBV6-5 and TRBJ2-1; 8 bases fit TRBD2. After removal of 4 bases from V and 7 bases from J, the junction contained 9 bases not matched to a gene. Looked up from germline, CDR1 is MNHEY and CDR2 is SVGAGI. The CDR3 has 15 amino acids. CDR3 loop: CASSSARGTSNEQFF. The CDR3 nucleotides read TGTGCCAGCAGTTCCGCCCGTGGGACTAGTAATGAGCAGTTCTTC.

The CDR3: CASSEARGPSGNTIYF. The DNA for the CDR3 is TGTGCCAGCAGTGAAGCGAGGGGACCCTCTGGAAACACCATATATTTT. This sequence joins TRBV6-1 and TRBJ1-3, with D perhaps TRBD1 (5 bases). V lost 0 bases and J 0 bases, leaving 9 bases between the germline ends. CDR1 and CDR2 (germline): MNHNS, SASEGT. This CDR3 region has 16 residues.

The V gene is TRBV25-1, the J gene TRBJ2-4; maybe TRBD1 (6 bases). From germline, CDR1 is MGHDK and CDR2 SYGVNS. Trimming took 3 bases from V and 3 from J, leaving 12 bases between them. The CDR3 loop spans 15 amino acids. CDR3 DNA sequence: TGTGCCAGCAGTGAGCGACAGGAGAACAAAAACATTCAGTACTTC. Its translation: CASSERQENKNIQYF.

The V call is TRBV6-1, the J call TRBJ2-3; D ambiguous. This CDR3 has 15 amino acids. V gave up 3 bases and J gave up 3 bases, with 13 bases separating them. Germline CDR1 is MNHNS and CDR2 is SASEGT. The CDR3 DNA follows: TGTGCCAGCAGTGAGAACAGATGGGGTACAGATACGCAGTATTTT. Protein product: CASSENRWGTDTQYF.

J is TRBJ1-1 and V is TRBV6-6; D uncertain. Germline CDR1 reads MNHNY; CDR2 reads SVGAGI (reference sequence). The CDR3 loop spans 13 amino acids. Trimming removed 8 bases from V and 7 bases from J, with 17 bases in between. The CDR3 reads CASHTPRRVEAFF. In DNA form, the CDR3 reads TGTGCCAGCCACACGCCCCGACGGGTTGAAGCTTTCTTT.